Included here is one TCR beta chain sequence, with context. Its cognate antigen has yet to be identified. Base quality data are lacking; no much larger clone is found one base away. TCR CDR3 regions were amplified from genomic DNA by multiplex PCR using the deep immunoSEQ assay. For each cell subset, the extracted genomic DNA was distributed evenly across all wells of several immunoSEQ 96-well plates, and each plate served as one replicate. Each replicate PCR for sorted subsets received about 210 ng genomic DNA, equal to roughly 30,000 T cell genomes. Purified libraries were measured with a Qubit 3.0 fluorometer, size-checked on a Bioanalyzer 2100, and measured again with the KAPA Library Quantification kit. Each immunoSEQ 96-well plate was sequenced on its own single-read 150-cycle Illumina NextSeq 550 flow cell. In the paper's pipeline: Because the immunoSEQ output included only junctional sequences and no quality scores, the filtering could not be the same as the filtering used for full-length reads. To assign V/J genes and CDR3, sequences were annotated against IMGT germline references using PyIR, a Python wrapper for IgBLAST v1.9. Reads were removed for weak V/J assignments (E-value above 1e-6), missing CDR3, stop codons, out-of-frame junctions, or ambiguous translated residues. V3J clonotypes were defined by identical inferred V gene, J gene, and CDR3 amino acid sequence. Percentage overlap between repertoires was calculated by dividing the number of shared unique clonotypes by the size of the smaller repertoire. Three approaches were used to assess repertoire richness: RTK rarefaction, the Chao1 estimator, and Recon v2.1 estimates of unobserved clonotypes. Generation probabilities for all TCRbeta clonotypes obtained by the gDNA method from a handful of donors were computed using OLGA. Sourced from immuneACCESS, this table was stored by TCRdb with only in-frame sequences that have V and J called. A share of the clones is absent; for the studies checked, an unresolved V gene accounts for under half, and the remainder has no known explanation. The DNA was the basis for D and trimming; V, J and clone size are from that table. This sample gives over 1.4 million clones in total; approximately 97% of them show up just once. The top ten clones comprise 1% to 1.5% of the sample.

V is shortened by 4 bases, J by 0 bases, and the region joining them spans 10 bases. Reading from cysteine to phenylalanine, the CDR3 counts 15 amino acids. This entry keeps only the CDR3 DNA: 45 bases, framed from base 1. Taken from the germline V gene (reference sequence), the CDR1 and CDR2 loops are SGHNT and YYREEE. Donors were healthy HIV-negative adults with no recently reported acute infections or vaccinations. Every donor was a Caucasian adult residing in Nashville, Tennessee, USA. CD4+ T cells were enriched by magnetic negative selection, after which naive cells were positively selected on CD45RA and the negative fraction was taken as the memory subset. Blood was obtained by leukapheresis, after which PBMCs were separated by Ficoll-Histopaque density gradient centrifugation and cryopreserved in liquid nitrogen vapor phase. Analytical flow cytometry was used to check the purity and quantity of every magnetically sorted T cell population. Genomic DNA was isolated from each sorted fraction and quantified by UV absorbance on a Nanodrop 2000c.

The sample comes from a study of shared clonotypes between healthy human individuals (dated by TCRdb to 2019 to 2021). In terms of the full investigation: A couple of women and a few men aged 18 to 49 years were included in the cohort. For each donor, CD4 naive and CD4 memory were each run on three plates, CD8 naive on two plates, and CD8 memory on one plate. Blood TCR repertoires of four to six healthy adults were deeply sequenced to estimate repertoire size and the extent of clonotype sharing between individuals. Libraries were prepared and TCR repertoires were sequenced by different laboratories using diverse techniques, in order to increase sequencing depth and limit assay-specific biases. Between about 0.85 and 8.9 billion PBMCs per donor were obtained by leukapheresis. General study outcomes and caveats: When a few donors were compared, the shared fraction of clonotypes was approximately 5% for naive CD4, 3.5% to 4% for naive CD8, 2% to 2.5% for memory CD4, and approximately 0.4% for memory CD8. Sampling was restricted to blood, and TCR repertoires in tissues likely differ from the TCR repertoires found in blood. Compared with non-shared clonotypes, clonotypes shared by all four sorted-subset donors had higher generation probabilities. Even with the large sequencing depth, rarefaction of the sorted-subset datasets indicated that sequencing was incomplete. The genetic and exposure-history diversity represented was limited by the small number of donors. Based on pairwise subsampling, the degree of clonotype sharing among donors was expected to be affected by sequencing depth. Larger estimated clonotype richness was generally found for naive subsets than for memory subsets.

The chain is made from TRBV5-4 and TRBJ2-2; no D gene call is confident. This receptor was obtained from a man aged 25-45 years in good health. Sequenced sample: naive CD4+ T cells sorted from blood. The sample's cell subset or site label, in plain terms: CD45RA+ positively selected. The sequenced DNA is TGTGCCAGCAGCCTGTCGGCCGCGAACACCGGGGAGCTGTTTTTT. Its product reads: CASSLSAANTGELFF.